The 32 T cell receptor beta chains reported below all come from one sample, sequenced in a study of OX40 agonist ivuxolimab in advanced cancers. Here immunoSEQ multiplex PCR was the method, and the copy in TCRdb shows in-frame clones only, minus some. The sample gives over 45,000 clones, more than 85% of which show up once; around a third is in the top ten. The source was CD4+ or CD8+ T cells sorted from blood, collected in a trial of the OX40 agonist ivuxolimab. The receptor source for this set is an adult with an advanced solid tumor such as melanoma, head and neck, liver or kidney cancer.

The chain employs TRBV11-2 and TRBJ2-2, with D perhaps matching TRBD1 or TRBD2 (6 bases each). Germline CDR1 and CDR2: SGHAT and FQNNGV. The CDR3 consists of 15 residues. V lost 2 bases to trimming and J lost 3 bases, with 10 bases between them. The CDR3 sequence is CASSLSGADTGELFF. The CDR3 coding sequence is TGTGCCAGCAGCTTATCGGGGGCGGACACCGGGGAGCTGTTTTTT.

This clone was seen more than once but under ten times. The gene calls are TRBV29-1 and TRBJ2-2; 8 bases match TRBD1. The V gene end was trimmed by 0 bases and the J gene end by 7 bases; junction bases not matched to a gene: 13. The V gene's germline CDR1 is SQVTM and CDR2 ANQGSEA. CDR3 length: 17 amino acids. The CDR3 DNA sequence: TGCAGCGTTGAAGAGGAGTTCAGGAAACAGGGGGTCGGGGAGCTGTTTTTT. Its translation is CSVEEEFRKQGVGELFF.

V gene TRBV27 combines with J gene TRBJ2-1, with 7 bases that match TRBD2. Germline V gene data show CDR1 as MNHEY and CDR2 as SMNVEV (reference sequence). The CDR3 loop spans 16 amino acids. Unmatched junction bases numbered 9, after V lost 0 bases and J lost 7 bases. DNA of the CDR3: TGTGCCAGCAGTTTATCGGGAGGGCCTATTTGGAATGAGCAGTTCTTC. This encodes CASSLSGGPIWNEQFF.

V and J are TRBV6-1 and TRBJ2-7; possible D gene TRBD1, 6 bases. This CDR3 is 13 amino acids long. V was trimmed by 4 bases and J by 4 bases, leaving 11 bases between them. Germline V CDR1 and CDR2: MNHNS, SASEGT. The CDR3 reads CASSGGGQYEQYF. The CDR3, as DNA: TGTGCCAGCAGTGGAGGGGGACAATACGAGCAGTACTTC.

This chain joins TRBV19 and TRBJ1-2; D gene uncertain. The CDR3 totals 16 residues. V was pared by 5 bases and J by 4 bases, with 20 bases between. Germline values: CDR1 LNHDA, CDR2 SQIVND (reference sequence). The CDR3 loop reads CASSGDGRPAIYGYTF. The CDR3 bases are TGTGCCAGTAGTGGGGATGGACGGCCGGCGATCTATGGCTACACCTTC.

This chain joins TRBV9 and TRBJ2-7; no firm D call. Germline V CDR1 and CDR2: SGDLS, YYNGEE. V was pared by 4 bases and J by 0 bases, with 11 bases between. The CDR3 spans 14 residues. The CDR3 nucleotides read TGTGCCAGCAGCCCCGGCGGCAGCTCCTACGAGCAGTACTTC. Protein: CASSPGGSSYEQYF.

The V gene is TRBV6-6, the J gene TRBJ1-1; TRBD1 is a possible D gene (6 bases). The CDR3 is 14 amino acids. Germline lookup yields CDR1 MNHNY and CDR2 SVGAGI (reference sequence). Trimming cost V 0 bases and J 4 bases, with 9 bases left between them. The CDR3 DNA sequence: TGTGCCAGCAGTTACTCTGGCAGGGGCACTGAAGCTTTCTTT. It codes for CASSYSGRGTEAFF.

The chain joins TRBV12-5 to TRBJ1-5; D gene uncertain. The CDR3 runs 14 residues. The ends were cut back, 4 bases at V and 4 bases at J, with 11 bases in the middle. Germline V lookup: CDR1 LGHNT, CDR2 FRNRAP. The CDR3 sequence is CASGSDAMNQPQHF. In DNA form, the CDR3 reads TGTGCTAGTGGTTCGGACGCCATGAATCAGCCCCAGCATTTT. Using reference TRBV12-5 and TRBJ1-5 for the parts outside the CDR3, the full variable domain is DARVTQTPRHKVTEMGQEVTMRCQPILGHNTVFWYRQTMMQGLELLAYFRNRAPLDDSGMPKDRFSAEMPDATLATLKIQPSEPRDSAVYFCASGSDAMNQPQHFGDGTRLSIL.

J is TRBJ2-1 and V is TRBV29-1; D might be TRBD2 (5 bases). The germline V and J ends were trimmed by 7 bases and 3 bases, with 10 bases remaining between them. This CDR3 has 12 amino acids. The V gene's germline CDR1 is SQVTM and CDR2 ANQGSEA. DNA of the CDR3: TGCAGCGGCAGGACTTACTACAATGAGCAGTTCTTC. Amino acid sequence: CSGRTYYNEQFF.

The rearrangement joins TRBV19 to TRBJ1-5, with D uncertain. Germline V gene sequence: CDR1 LNHDA, CDR2 SQIVND (reference sequence). The CDR3 totals 16 residues. Trimming removed 2 bases at V and 2 bases at J, with 13 bases between. Here the CDR3 DNA reads TGTGCCAGTAGTATATCAACTTATAGGGGCAATCAGCCCCAGCATTTT. This translates into CASSISTYRGNQPQHF.

The gene calls are TRBV2 and TRBJ2-7, with a possible D match to TRBD2 (6 bases). The length of the CDR3 is 16 residues. V dropped 1 base and J dropped 2 bases, with 15 bases sitting between them. CDR1 is SNHLY, CDR2 FYNNEI, per germline. The CDR3 loop reads CASSEGRTTVPYEQYF. DNA of the CDR3: TGTGCCAGCAGTGAAGGGAGGACTACCGTCCCCTACGAGCAGTACTTC. Supplemented by reference TRBV2 and TRBJ2-7, the full variable domain reads EPEVTQTPSHQVTQMGQEVILRCVPISNHLYFYWYRQILGQKVEFLVSFYNNEISEKSEIFDDQFSVERPDGSNFTLKIRSTKLEDSAMYFCASSEGRTTVPYEQYFGPGTRLTVT.

This chain joins TRBV7-9 and TRBJ1-2; D is undetermined. With 5 bases removed from V and 0 bases from J, the gap between germline ends came to 19 bases. Per germline, CDR1 SEHNR and CDR2 FQNEAQ (reference sequence). The CDR3 spans 17 residues. The CDR3 spells CASSLTRAPGANYGYTF. CDR3 coding DNA: TGTGCCAGCAGCCTCACCCGGGCACCAGGAGCTAACTATGGCTACACCTTC.

The chain has TRBV4-2 and TRBJ2-1; 14 bases match TRBD2. J was trimmed by 7 bases and V by 3 bases; bases with no gene match: 2. The CDR3 sequence is 15 residues long. Per the germline V gene, CDR1 is LGHNA and CDR2 is YNFKEQ. CDR3 amino acids: CASSQGTSGRNEQFF. The DNA of the CDR3 is TGTGCCAGCAGCCAGGGGACTAGCGGGAGAAATGAGCAGTTCTTC.

Points on this clone: A read error may account for a junction end that differs from germline. The chain couples TRBV4-1 to TRBJ2-7; possible D gene TRBD2, 5 bases. The CDR3 runs to 15 residues. Germline loops: CDR1 MGHRA, CDR2 YSYEKL. The CDR3 nucleotides read TGCGCCAGCAGCCATCGGGGTGGGTCTACCTACGAGCAGTGCTTC. The encoded protein is CASSHRGGSTYEQCF.

V and J are TRBV5-1 and TRBJ2-7; either TRBD1 or TRBD2 may fit D (5 bases each). The CDR3 covers 13 residues. Trimming shortened V by 0 bases and J by 7 bases, and 11 bases separated the two germline ends. Germline V lookup: CDR1 SGHRS, CDR2 YFSETQ. The CDR3 loop is CASSLDGTGEQYF. As DNA, the CDR3 is TGCGCCAGCAGCTTGGATGGGACCGGGGAGCAGTACTTC.

This clone showed up just a few times. V gene TRBV5-6 combines with J gene TRBJ2-7; D not resolved. Germline loops: CDR1 SGHDT, CDR2 YYEEEE. V was cut by 1 base and J by 0 bases, with 14 bases left in between. The CDR3 sequence is 16 residues long. CDR3 sequence: CASSLRTRHLSYEQYF. CDR3 in DNA: TGTGCCAGCAGCTTGCGGACCCGACACCTCTCCTACGAGCAGTACTTC. Full variable domain (remainder filled in from reference TRBV5-6 and TRBJ2-7): DAGVTQSPTHLIKTRGQQVTLRCSPKSGHDTVSWYQQALGQGPQFIFQYYEEEERQRGNFPDRFSGHQFPNYSSELNVNALLLGDSALYLCASSLRTRHLSYEQYFGPGTRLTVT.

This clone was picked up one time. The rearrangement uses TRBV11-2 and TRBJ2-3, with D perhaps TRBD2 (7 bases). Trimming took off 1 base at V and 0 bases at J, with 11 bases between the two ends. Germline V gene data show CDR1 as SGHAT and CDR2 as FQNNGV. The CDR3 totals 16 residues. CDR3 protein: CASSLAGGPSTDTQYF. The CDR3, as DNA: TGTGCCAGCAGCTTAGCCGGGGGGCCTAGCACAGATACGCAGTATTTT.

This clone appeared once. The rearrangement uses TRBV6-4 and TRBJ2-3; 13 positions agree with TRBD2. This CDR3 is 15 amino acids long. Germline V gives CDR1 MRHNA, CDR2 SNTAGT. Trimming took 3 bases from V and 4 from J; bases not matched to a gene: 1. The CDR3 loop reads CASSEGTSGADTQYF. The DNA for the CDR3 is TGTGCCAGCAGTGAAGGGACTAGCGGGGCAGATACGCAGTATTTT.

The V gene is TRBV29-1, the J gene TRBJ2-2; D is undetermined. CDR3 length equals 11 residues. In germline, CDR1 is SQVTM, CDR2 ANQGSEA. V shed 7 bases and J shed 9 bases, with 12 bases lying between them. This CDR3 is CSASASRELFF. CDR3 coding DNA: TGCAGCGCCTCCGCTTCGCGGGAGCTGTTTTTT.

The chain combines TRBV15 with TRBJ2-3, with TRBD1 identical over 7 bases. The CDR3 totals 15 residues. V lost 6 bases, J lost 2 bases, and 8 bases stayed unmatched. Germline V lookup: CDR1 LNHNV, CDR2 YYDKDF (reference sequence). CDR3 DNA sequence: TGTGCCACCAGTACGGGACAGCCCCACACAGATACGCAGTATTTT. It translates to CATSTGQPHTDTQYF.

The chain couples TRBV27 to TRBJ2-1; 7 bases align to TRBD1. The CDR3 has 13 residues. V dropped 5 bases and J dropped 6; count of bases not matched to a gene: 4. Germline V gene sequence: CDR1 MNHEY, CDR2 SMNVEV (reference sequence). CDR3: CASSKQGSNEQFF. The CDR3 coding sequence is TGTGCCAGCAGTAAACAGGGGTCCAATGAGCAGTTCTTC.

CDR3 protein: CASSLITDTQYF. DNA of the CDR3: TGTGCCAGCAGCCTTATCACAGATACGCAGTATTTT. The V gene is TRBV11-2, the J gene TRBJ2-3; D ambiguous. Germline assignment: CDR1 SGHAT and CDR2 FQNNGV. The CDR3 extends over 12 amino acids. V lost 5 bases and J lost 2, with 5 bases in between.

V usage is TRBV13 and J usage is TRBJ2-4; TRBD2 is a possible D gene (6 bases). Looked up from germline, CDR1 is PRHDT and CDR2 is FYEKMQ (reference sequence). The CDR3 is made up of 16 amino acids. V was shortened by 5 bases and J by 2 bases, with 16 bases between the two germline ends. CDR3 sequence reads: CASSQTGVEPKNIQYF. In nucleotides, the CDR3 is TGTGCCAGCAGCCAAACGGGGGTCGAGCCCAAAAACATTCAGTACTTC.

The chain combines TRBV6-5 with TRBJ2-7; 7 nucleotides line up with TRBD1. This CDR3 region has 15 residues. Germline CDR1 reads MNHEY; CDR2 reads SVGAGI. The V gene end was trimmed by 0 bases and the J gene end by 6 bases; junction bases not matched to a gene: 8. Here the CDR3 reads CASSYSPTGDGEQYF. CDR3 DNA: TGTGCCAGCAGTTACTCGCCAACAGGGGATGGCGAGCAGTACTTC.

In its sample, this clone was seen a few times. The chain is built from TRBV5-1 and TRBJ1-1; maybe TRBD1 (5 bases). The CDR3 spans 12 residues. Per germline, CDR1 SGHRS and CDR2 YFSETQ. The V end was cut by 4 bases, the J end by 7 bases, with 11 bases between. The CDR3 sequence is CASSGPGGEAFF. The CDR3 nucleotides are TGCGCCAGCAGCGGCCCTGGGGGTGAAGCTTTCTTT.

This chain joins TRBV5-6 and TRBJ2-2; 8 bases map to TRBD2. V trimming: 0 bases; J trimming: 5 bases; junction bases outside the gene matches: 3. Germline V gives CDR1 SGHDT, CDR2 YYEEEE. CDR3 length equals 15 residues. DNA for the CDR3: TGTGCCAGCAGCTTGGTTGCGGGAGGTACCGGGGAGCTGTTTTTT. Encoded protein: CASSLVAGGTGELFF. The variable domain in full, with the rest retrieved from reference TRBV5-6 and TRBJ2-2, is DAGVTQSPTHLIKTRGQQVTLRCSPKSGHDTVSWYQQALGQGPQFIFQYYEEEERQRGNFPDRFSGHQFPNYSSELNVNALLLGDSALYLCASSLVAGGTGELFFGEGSRLTVL.

DNA for the CDR3: TGCAGCGTTGAAGGGTCCAGCGGGAGCAATGAGCAGTTCTTC. It is translated as CSVEGSSGSNEQFF. The chain is built from TRBV29-1 and TRBJ2-1; 8 positions agree with TRBD2. The V gene's germline CDR1 is SQVTM and CDR2 ANQGSEA. With 1 base clipped from V and 6 bases from J, the junction kept 5 bases outside the gene matches. This CDR3 has 14 amino acids.

V usage is TRBV7-2 and J usage is TRBJ2-1; D perhaps matches TRBD2 (5 bases). There are 15 residues in the CDR3. The V end was cut by 4 bases, the J end by 0 bases, with 10 bases between. CDR1 SGHTA and CDR2 FQGNSA come from the germline V gene. CDR3 protein: CASSYTRSSYNEQFF. In nucleotides, the CDR3 is TGTGCCAGCAGCTACACTAGGAGCTCCTACAATGAGCAGTTCTTC.

The gene calls are TRBV5-3 and TRBJ1-2; D is possibly TRBD1 (5 bases). TRBV5-3 qualifies as an ORF whose function is uncertain. The CDR3 totals 13 residues. V shed 4 bases and J shed 3 bases, with 10 bases lying between them. CDR3 DNA: TGTGCCAGAAGCAGGGACCGGGACTATGGCTACACCTTC. Amino acid sequence: CARSRDRDYGYTF.

CDR3 residues: CASSYSDTGAVGYTF. Written as DNA, the CDR3 is TGTGCCAGCAGTTACTCAGACACAGGTGCAGTTGGCTACACCTTC. The V call is TRBV6-5, the J call TRBJ1-2, with a possible D match to TRBD1 (5 bases). Germline assignment: CDR1 MNHEY and CDR2 SVGAGI. With 0 bases removed from V and 7 bases from J, the gap between germline ends came to 15 bases. The CDR3 has 15 amino acids.

The chain joins TRBV5-4 to TRBJ2-1; 8 bases map to TRBD2. CDR1 is SGHNT and CDR2 is YYREEE in the germline V gene (reference sequence). V shed 2 bases, J shed 11 bases, and the junction held 6 bases outside the gene matches. CDR3 length: 13 residues. CDR3 sequence reads: CASSFSGTNQQFF. The DNA of the CDR3 is TGTGCCAGCAGCTTTAGCGGGACGAACCAGCAGTTCTTC.

The table lists this clone with a count of one. This chain links TRBV30 with TRBJ2-5; unclear D gene. CDR3 length equals 12 residues. Germline values: CDR1 GTSNPN, CDR2 SVGIG (reference sequence). Trimming pared 4 bases from V and 2 bases from J, leaving 8 bases between. The CDR3 coding sequence is TGTGCCTGGAATCTGGTACAAGAGACCCAGTACTTC. This codes for CAWNLVQETQYF.